These 26 T cell receptor beta chains came from one sample sequenced in a study of T cell responses to AZD1222 COVID-19 vaccine. Profiling relied on immunoSEQ multiplex PCR, and the TCRdb table lists in-frame clones only, not all of them. The top ten clones hold 3.2% of a sample with some 150,000 clones, around 90% of them seen once. Here the sequenced sample was peripheral blood, taken 28 days after the second AZD1222 dose. All receptors derive from an adult who received the AZD1222 COVID-19 vaccine.

This rearrangement joins TRBV7-2 to TRBJ2-2; D unresolved. This CDR3 spans 14 amino acids. V was clipped by 2 bases and J by 4 bases, with 8 bases between them. Germline V gene lookup returns CDR1 SGHTA and CDR2 FQGNSA. For the CDR3, the DNA is TGTGCCAGCAGCTTACGGCAGAGCACCGGGGAGCTGTTTTTT. Amino acid sequence: CASSLRQSTGELFF. The full variable domain, rest sourced from reference TRBV7-2 and TRBJ2-2, is GAGVSQSPSNKVTEKGKDVELRCDPISGHTALYWYRQSLGQGLEFLIYFQGNSAPDKSGLPSDRFSAERTGGSVSTLTIQRTQQEDSAVYLCASSLRQSTGELFFGEGSRLTVL.

Only one count was recorded for this clone. This chain joins TRBV30 and TRBJ1-2, with 8 positions matching TRBD1. The CDR3 totals 15 residues. The V gene's germline CDR1 is GTSNPN and CDR2 SVGIG (reference sequence). With V trimmed by 1 base and J by 6 bases, 10 bases remained unmatched. CDR3 in amino acids: CAWSAPGQGLHGYTF. The CDR3 nucleotides read TGTGCCTGGAGTGCCCCTGGACAGGGATTACATGGCTACACCTTC.

The chain employs TRBV3-1 (or the pseudogene TRBV3-2) and TRBJ1-5, with D possibly being TRBD1 (5 bases). The CDR3 consists of 13 residues. Trimming stripped 1 base from V and 5 bases from J, with 6 bases between. CDR1 is LGHDT and CDR2 is YNNKEL in the germline V gene (reference sequence). CDR3 in amino acids: CASSQAGYQPQHF. DNA of the CDR3: TGTGCCAGCAGCCAAGCAGGGTATCAGCCCCAGCATTTT.

This clone was found a few times. This sequence joins TRBV15 and TRBJ1-1; 10 bases are shared with TRBD1. Per germline, CDR1 LNHNV and CDR2 YYDKDF (reference sequence). CDR3 length equals 14 residues. V gave up 8 bases and J gave up 7 bases; unmatched junction bases: 10. CDR3 region: CATEGQGVRGEAFF. CDR3 DNA sequence: TGTGCCACCGAAGGACAGGGGGTAAGGGGTGAAGCTTTCTTT.

This clone appeared once. The rearrangement uses TRBV9 and TRBJ2-7; no reliable D call. The germline V and J ends were trimmed by 0 bases and 5 bases, with 3 bases remaining between them. The CDR3 totals 11 residues. Germline loops: CDR1 SGDLS, CDR2 YYNGEE. The CDR3 DNA is TGTGCCAGCAGCGTAGCGAACGAGCAGTACTTC. It yields the protein CASSVANEQYF.

V is TRBV30 and J is TRBJ1-1; possibly TRBD1 for D (5 bases). V was shortened by 5 bases and J by 1 base, with 14 bases between the two germline ends. The CDR3 has 14 amino acids. Germline V gene sequence: CDR1 GTSNPN, CDR2 SVGIG (reference sequence). The DNA for the CDR3 is TGTGCCTGGGTGGGGGGACCGTCGAACACTGAAGCTTTCTTT. This gives the protein CAWVGGPSNTEAFF.

V gene TRBV27 combines with J gene TRBJ1-1; D uncertain. The germline CDR1 and CDR2 sequences are MNHEY and SMNVEV (reference sequence). V was shortened by 5 bases and J by 5 bases, with 15 bases between the two germline ends. The CDR3 is 14 residues long. The CDR3 sequence is CASSVIGGETEAFF. In DNA form, the CDR3 reads TGTGCCAGCAGTGTTATCGGAGGAGAAACTGAAGCTTTCTTT.

The rearrangement links TRBV5-1 to TRBJ1-6; D perhaps matches TRBD1 (5 bases). The CDR3 loop spans 14 amino acids. Germline CDR1 is SGHRS and CDR2 is YFSETQ. V was clipped by 3 bases and J by 6 bases, with 10 bases between them. In DNA, the CDR3 is TGCGCCAGCAGCTGGGGGGACGGTAATTCACCCCTCCACTTT. Translated, it gives CASSWGDGNSPLHF. The entire variable domain, with the rest obtained from reference TRBV5-1 and TRBJ1-6, is as follows: KAGVTQTPRYLIKTRGQQVTLSCSPISGHRSVSWYQQTPGQGLQFLFEYFSETQRNKGNFPGRFSGRQFSNSRSEMNVSTLELGDSALYLCASSWGDGNSPLHFGNGTRLTVT.

This clone has only one observation. J is TRBJ2-7 and V is TRBV7-9; the match to TRBD2 covers 8 bases. Germline CDR1 and CDR2: SEHNR and FQNEAQ (reference sequence). CDR3 length: 14 residues. V lost 5 bases to trimming and J lost 3 bases; unmatched junction nucleotides: 6. CDR3 sequence (DNA): TGTGCCAGCAGCCCGGGACTAGATAACTACGAGCAGTACTTC. Translating it yields CASSPGLDNYEQYF.

This clone appeared a few times. Additional DNA sequences in this sample encode the identical CDR3. The chain is built from TRBV30 and TRBJ1-5; unclear D gene. V was cut by 0 bases and J by 3 bases, with 6 bases left in between. This CDR3 is 13 amino acids long. Germline V CDR1 and CDR2: GTSNPN, SVGIG (reference sequence). The CDR3 reads CAWSVGINQPQHF. CDR3 nucleotides: TGTGCCTGGAGTGTAGGAATCAATCAGCCCCAGCATTTT.

This chain connects TRBV6-1 to TRBJ2-6, with a weak D call TRBD2 (5 bases). Germline V gene data show CDR1 as MNHNS and CDR2 as SASEGT. Trimming stripped 2 bases from V and 0 bases from J, with 20 bases between. The CDR3 runs 20 residues. The CDR3 sequence: CASSEYLHYGDSSGANVLTF. Written as DNA, the CDR3 is TGTGCCAGCAGTGAATATCTTCATTACGGGGATAGCTCTGGGGCCAACGTCCTGACTTTC.

The rearrangement links TRBV10-3 to TRBJ1-5, with D unclear. The CDR3 totals 12 residues. The V gene's germline CDR1 is ENHRY and CDR2 SYGVKD. The V end lost 2 bases, the J end lost 7 bases, and 6 bases lay between the germline ends. The chain's CDR3 is CAISETLQPQHF. The CDR3 DNA follows: TGTGCCATCAGTGAGACACTCCAGCCCCAGCATTTT.

CDR3 coding DNA: TGTGCCAGCTCACCCGGACGATCTTTAGCTGGCTACGAGCAGTACTTC. It specifies CASSPGRSLAGYEQYF. The V and J genes are TRBV18 and TRBJ2-7; D is unresolved. The CDR3 spans 16 residues. CDR1 and CDR2 (germline): KGHSH, LQKENI. V shed 3 bases and J shed 3 bases, with 18 bases lying between them.

The CDR3 nucleotides read TGCGCCAGCAGCTTGGACACAGGGGTTTTAGGTGAAAAACTGTTTTTT. Amino acid sequence: CASSLDTGVLGEKLFF. This rearrangement joins TRBV5-1 to TRBJ1-4, with 7 bases fitting TRBD1. Unmatched junction bases numbered 9, after V lost 0 bases and J lost 7 bases. This CDR3 comprises 16 residues. Germline CDR1 SGHRS, CDR2 YFSETQ.

This chain connects TRBV7-9 to TRBJ1-3; perhaps TRBD1 as D (6 bases). Trimming shortened V by 5 bases and J by 2 bases, and 10 bases separated the two germline ends. This CDR3 comprises 14 residues. Germline V CDR1 and CDR2: SEHNR, FQNEAQ (reference sequence). The CDR3 spells CASSRGGTGNTIYF. In nucleotides, the CDR3 is TGTGCCAGCAGCCGAGGGGGGACTGGAAACACCATATATTTT.

The chain combines TRBV30 with TRBJ2-1; tentatively, D is TRBD1 (6 bases). Germline V lookup: CDR1 GTSNPN, CDR2 SVGIG (reference sequence). V lost 0 bases, J lost 2 bases, and 11 bases lay in between. The CDR3 has 15 residues. In DNA form, the CDR3 reads TGTGCCTGGAGTGTAGGGGGAGCCCCCTACAATGAGCAGTTCTTC. Translated: CAWSVGGAPYNEQFF.

V usage is TRBV5-1 and J usage is TRBJ1-2; D not certain. V was cut by 4 bases and J by 7 bases, with 17 bases left in between. CDR1 is SGHRS, CDR2 YFSETQ, per germline. CDR3 size: 14 residues. The CDR3 sequence is CASSAEATASGYTF. In DNA form, the CDR3 reads TGCGCCAGCAGCGCCGAAGCAACCGCTAGTGGCTACACCTTC.

This clone turned up a few times. The rearrangement links TRBV6-1 to TRBJ2-7, with 13 bases that match TRBD2. CDR3 length equals 16 residues. The ends lost 2 bases at V and 2 bases at J; junction bases unmatched: 3. Germline loops: CDR1 MNHNS, CDR2 SASEGT. The CDR3 sequence is CASSEQLAGGTYEQYF. CDR3 in DNA: TGTGCCAGCAGTGAACAACTAGCGGGAGGGACCTACGAGCAGTACTTC.

This clone showed up just once. In DNA form, the CDR3 reads TGCGCCAGCAGCTTGGGTGGGACGACAGGGAGAACTGAAGCTTTCTTT. This translates into CASSLGGTTGRTEAFF. The chain is built from TRBV5-1 and TRBJ1-1, with 7 nucleotides matching TRBD1. Germline V CDR1 and CDR2: SGHRS, YFSETQ. V shed 0 bases, J shed 5 bases, and the junction held 10 bases outside the gene matches. The CDR3 runs to 16 residues.

There are a few counts of this clone. The chain recombines TRBV5-6 with TRBJ1-5; D remains ambiguous. CDR1 is SGHDT and CDR2 is YYEEEE in the germline V gene. The CDR3 is 15 amino acids. V gave up 4 bases and J gave up 1 base, with 12 bases separating them. The CDR3 here is CASSLTGGSNQPQHF. CDR3 DNA sequence: TGTGCCAGCAGCCTGACGGGAGGGAGCAATCAGCCCCAGCATTTT.

In its sample, this clone was seen once. The gene calls are TRBV15 and TRBJ2-1; 7 nucleotides line up with TRBD1. The germline V gene has CDR1 LNHNV and CDR2 YYDKDF (reference sequence). With V trimmed by 0 bases and J by 1 base, 0 bases remained unmatched. This CDR3 contains 15 residues. The CDR3, as DNA: TGTGCCACCAGCAGAGAGACAGGGTCCTACAATGAGCAGTTCTTC. This codes for CATSRETGSYNEQFF.

This rearrangement joins TRBV7-9 to TRBJ1-1; D remains ambiguous. Germline V gives CDR1 SEHNR, CDR2 FQNEAQ (reference sequence). V was trimmed by 3 bases and J by 0 bases, leaving 14 bases between them. The CDR3 has 16 residues. CDR3 bases: TGTGCCAGCAGCTTCCCCGGGGAGGAAATGAACACTGAAGCTTTCTTT. Protein: CASSFPGEEMNTEAFF.

This clone has just one count. The chain combines TRBV6-5 with TRBJ1-1, with D uncertain. Trimming left V 8 bases short and J 5 bases short, with 12 bases between. Germline CDR1 is MNHEY and CDR2 is SVGAGI. The CDR3 runs 12 residues. DNA of the CDR3: TGTGCCAGCGGCCGAGGTCGGACTGAAGCTTTCTTT. It translates to CASGRGRTEAFF.

The chain combines TRBV12-3 or TRBV12-4 with TRBJ2-5; tentative D call: TRBD2 (6 bases). Between the trimmed V and J ends, which lost 8 bases and 4 bases, there was a span of 14 bases. This CDR3 contains 13 residues. In nucleotides, the CDR3 is TGTGCCAGCGAACGCGGGACCCGAGAGACCCAGTACTTC. It is translated as CASERGTRETQYF.

The rearrangement uses TRBV27 and TRBJ2-5; D possibly corresponds to TRBD1 (5 bases). V lost 6 bases and J lost 2, with 10 bases in between. Germline V gene sequence: CDR1 MNHEY, CDR2 SMNVEV (reference sequence). This CDR3 is built from 13 residues. The CDR3 region is CASSRVVQETQYF. The CDR3 bases are TGTGCCAGCAGCAGGGTGGTTCAAGAGACCCAGTACTTC.

The chain couples TRBV6-6 to TRBJ1-2; tentative D call: TRBD1 (5 bases). Per the germline V gene, CDR1 is MNHNY and CDR2 is SVGAGI (reference sequence). There are 13 residues in the CDR3. Trimming cost V 6 bases and J 10 bases, with 18 bases left between them. CDR3 nucleotides: TGTGCCAGCAGGACGGACATGGAGGCGGCCTACACCTTC. Amino acid sequence: CASRTDMEAAYTF.